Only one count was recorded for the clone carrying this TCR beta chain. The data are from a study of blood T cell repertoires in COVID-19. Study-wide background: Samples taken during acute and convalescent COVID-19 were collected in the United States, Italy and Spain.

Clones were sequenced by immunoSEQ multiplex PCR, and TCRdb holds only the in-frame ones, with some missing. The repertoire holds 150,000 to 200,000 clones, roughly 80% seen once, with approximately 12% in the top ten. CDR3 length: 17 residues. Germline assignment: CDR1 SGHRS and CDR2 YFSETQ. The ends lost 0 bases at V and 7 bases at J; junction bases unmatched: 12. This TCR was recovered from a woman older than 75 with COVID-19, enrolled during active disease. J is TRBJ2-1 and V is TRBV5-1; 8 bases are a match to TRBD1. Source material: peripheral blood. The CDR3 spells CASSLASYQGARNEQFF. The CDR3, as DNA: TGCGCCAGCAGCTTGGCCAGTTATCAGGGGGCTAGGAATGAGCAGTTCTTC.